This T cell receptor beta chain was sequenced for a study of CD8 T cells in ankylosing spondylitis. One entry per CDR3 protein results from TCRdb running MiXCR on the 5' RACE reads. The sample lists roughly 180,000 distinct CDR3 sequences, approximately 10% occurring once. This CDR3 contains 15 residues. The J segment lost 3 bases and the V segment lost 5 bases, leaving 6 bases of the junction unmatched. The V gene's germline CDR1 is SGHRS and CDR2 YFSETQ. Study-wide results and caveats: In ankylosing spondylitis patients, matched synovial fluid reportedly showed significant enrichment of disease-linked clones. One TCR beta motif, made up of about 8 highly homologous variants, appeared characteristic of ankylosing spondylitis blood.

This clonotype was seen only once. Its antigen is unidentified. This chain links TRBV5-1 with TRBJ2-7; 12 bases are shared with TRBD1. The sample taken for sequencing was blood, either unsorted or a sorted T cell fraction (not recorded which). The TCR was taken from a female donor with ankylosing spondylitis or in good health (not recorded which). CDR3 nucleotides: TGCGCCAGCAGTTCCGGGACAGGGGGCGACTACGAGCAGTACTTC. Protein product: CASSSGTGGDYEQYF.